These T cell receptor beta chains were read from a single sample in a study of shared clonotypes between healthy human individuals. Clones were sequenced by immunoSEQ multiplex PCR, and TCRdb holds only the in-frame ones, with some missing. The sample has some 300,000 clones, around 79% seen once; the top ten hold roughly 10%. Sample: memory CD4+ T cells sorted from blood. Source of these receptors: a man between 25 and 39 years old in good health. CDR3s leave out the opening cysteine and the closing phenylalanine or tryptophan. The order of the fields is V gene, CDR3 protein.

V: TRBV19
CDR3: ATRQDLGSYEQY

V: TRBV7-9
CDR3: ASSLSGLTNTGELF

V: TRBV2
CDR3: ASRTTSGRVNEQF

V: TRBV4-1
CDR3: ASSQVVGRTGLNEQY

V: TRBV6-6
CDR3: ASSYSQGTPPYEQY

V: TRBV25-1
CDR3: ASSDAGTGVTGELF

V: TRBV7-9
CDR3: ASRSLAGGGNEQF

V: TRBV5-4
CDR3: ASSLGSGRNSYEQY

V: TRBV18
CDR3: ASSEELSSYNEQF

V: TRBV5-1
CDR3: ASSYGQGAAF

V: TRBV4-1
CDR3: ASSQASVGTYEQY

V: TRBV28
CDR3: ASSRGDHRGRAEAF

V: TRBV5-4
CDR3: ASSTTTNEKLF

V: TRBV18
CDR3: ASSPSGADLETQY

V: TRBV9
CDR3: ASSVALGTDTQETQY

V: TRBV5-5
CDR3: ASSLAGGNQPQH

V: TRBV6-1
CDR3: ASLGNRVNTEAF

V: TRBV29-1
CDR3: SVIYHSGSIQY

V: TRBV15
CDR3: ATTSGTDTQY

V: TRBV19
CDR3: ASSISVGGNGYT

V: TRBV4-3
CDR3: ASSQAPSSGGSTDTQY

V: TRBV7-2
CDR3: ASSLVAGVEKLF

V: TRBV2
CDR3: ASSVRVTQY

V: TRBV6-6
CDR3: ASSRVTDTQY

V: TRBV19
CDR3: ASTQTPDQNTEAF

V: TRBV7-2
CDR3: ASIPSGYYNEQF

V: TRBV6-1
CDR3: ASSLDSTGELF

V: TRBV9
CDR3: ASSPHGASGKTGELF

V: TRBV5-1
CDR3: ASSTGTSGPETQY

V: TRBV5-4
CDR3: ASSLDAGTETQY

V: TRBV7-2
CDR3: ASSWFGDNLPTGELF

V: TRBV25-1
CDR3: ASSARESDKQEETQY

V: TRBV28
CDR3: ASSLYGQGGQPQH

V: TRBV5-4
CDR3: ASSSGVTVFEQY

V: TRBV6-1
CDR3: ASRTSAETQY

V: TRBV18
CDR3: ASSISGTANTGELF

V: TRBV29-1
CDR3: SVREGSNYGYT

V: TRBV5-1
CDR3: ASSLGGTTYEQY

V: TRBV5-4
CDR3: ASSLAGGVIGYT

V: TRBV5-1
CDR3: ASRSGTEGNNEQF

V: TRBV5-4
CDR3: ASSLDGSGANVLT

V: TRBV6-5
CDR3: ASRKGQGTNTEAF

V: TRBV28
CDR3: ASNPQGAYEQY

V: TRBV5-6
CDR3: ASSPWDRPNTEAF

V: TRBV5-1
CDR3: ASSLGGLAGGEQY

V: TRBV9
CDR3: ASSVGESTQY

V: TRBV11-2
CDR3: ASSLEGLAHSWNEQF

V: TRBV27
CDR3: ASSPLAGGSDEQF

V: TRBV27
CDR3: ASSTPSGARGEAF

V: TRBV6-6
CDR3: ASSFRAAGSNQPQH

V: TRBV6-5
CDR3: ASSYSRGETQY

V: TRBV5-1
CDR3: ASTAGSHSGNTIY

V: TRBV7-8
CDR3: ASSSVRRGLGTGELF